One sample yielded the 14 T cell receptor beta chains listed below, sequenced in a study of monozygotic twins with inflammatory bowel disease. TCRdb derives one entry per CDR3 protein from the 5' RACE reads, leaving out DNA. The sample totals 350,000 to 500,000 distinct CDR3 sequences. The sequenced sample consisted of blood. Receptor source: a human donor with ulcerative colitis or Crohn's disease, or a healthy co-twin of an affected twin (not recorded which).

The chain recombines TRBV4-3 with TRBJ1-5; the D call of TRBD1 rests on TCRdb alone, since no DNA is present to check it. This CDR3 spans 14 amino acids. Germline CDR1 LGHNA, CDR2 YSLEER. The CDR3 sequence: CASSPLPQGQPQHF.

The chain uses TRBV27 and TRBJ2-3; TCRdb's D call of TRBD1 is untestable without DNA. CDR3 length: 13 amino acids. Looked up from germline, CDR1 is MNHEY and CDR2 is SMNVEV (reference sequence). CDR3 amino acids: CASTGVATDTQYF.

The V gene is TRBV27, the J gene TRBJ2-7; with no DNA, the TCRdb D assignment of TRBD1 cannot be verified. Germline CDR1 reads MNHEY; CDR2 reads SMNVEV (reference sequence). The CDR3 spans 13 residues. CDR3 sequence: CASSLRDNYEQYF.

CDR3 loop: CASSLPPTAGELFF. V gene TRBV5-5 combines with J gene TRBJ2-2. The CDR3 extends over 14 amino acids. The V gene's germline CDR1 is SGHKS and CDR2 YYEKEE (reference sequence).

The chain combines TRBV7-2 with TRBJ1-1; the D gene TCRdb calls, TRBD1, cannot be checked with no DNA. Per the germline V gene, CDR1 is SGHTA and CDR2 is FQGNSA. The CDR3 runs to 15 residues. The CDR3 is CASSLDRGLNTEAFF.

V and J are TRBV5-1 and TRBJ2-7; lacking DNA, the TRBD2 call made by TCRdb goes unchecked. The CDR3 sequence is 15 residues long. Germline V gives CDR1 SGHRS, CDR2 YFSETQ. CDR3 in amino acids: CASSLTSGSSYEQYF.

V gene TRBV7-9 combines with J gene TRBJ1-1; TCRdb picks TRBD1, but there is no DNA to check that call. CDR1 and CDR2 (germline): SEHNR, FQNEAQ (reference sequence). The CDR3 contains 15 residues. The CDR3 is CASSPRDRGYTEAFF. Together with reference TRBV7-9 and TRBJ1-1, the CDR3 gives the full variable domain: DTGVSQNPRHKITKRGQNVTFRCDPISEHNRLYWYRQTLGQGPEFLTYFQNEAQLEKSRLLSDRFSAERPKGSFSTLEIQRTEQGDSAMYLCASSPRDRGYTEAFFGQGTRLTVV.

The genes are TRBV12-5 and TRBJ2-2; lacking DNA, the TRBD2 call made by TCRdb goes unchecked. Germline-derived CDR1 and CDR2 are LGHNT and FRNRAP. The CDR3 length is 15 residues. The CDR3 loop is CASGLGQGGTGELFF.

The V call is TRBV27, the J call TRBJ2-7; TCRdb gives TRBD1 as the D gene, but with no DNA this cannot be confirmed. Per the germline V gene, CDR1 is MNHEY and CDR2 is SMNVEV (reference sequence). The CDR3 has 13 residues. CDR3 amino acids: CASSRTGHYEQYF.

The chain employs TRBV7-9 and TRBJ1-2; TCRdb gives TRBD1 as the D gene, but with no DNA this cannot be confirmed. Germline CDR1 reads SEHNR; CDR2 reads FQNEAQ (reference sequence). CDR3 length: 17 amino acids. The CDR3 reads CASSRSGGQGGYYGYTF.

The chain is built from TRBV9 and TRBJ2-7; TCRdb calls TRBD2, which cannot be checked without DNA. Germline values: CDR1 SGDLS, CDR2 YYNGEE. This CDR3 region has 15 residues. This CDR3 is CASSVSEAGVYEQYF.

The CDR3 protein is CASSPLAGVREQYF. The chain couples TRBV18 to TRBJ2-7; TCRdb names TRBD2, which stays unverified in the absence of DNA. The CDR3 is 14 residues long. Germline V CDR1 and CDR2: KGHSH, LQKENI.

The rearrangement uses TRBV3-1 and TRBJ2-7; absent DNA, TCRdb's TRBD1 call cannot be checked. CDR1 and CDR2 from the germline V gene are LGHDT and YNNKEL (reference sequence). There are 14 residues in the CDR3. CDR3 loop: CASSRDTRSYEQYF.

The CDR3 is CASSQLMGGRGGYTF. The V call is TRBV3-1, the J call TRBJ1-2; the TRBD1 assignment by TCRdb is unverifiable without DNA. CDR3 length equals 15 residues. Germline V gene data show CDR1 as LGHDT and CDR2 as YNNKEL (reference sequence).